This T cell receptor (beta chain) was identified in a study of identical twins. This clonotype was seen more than once but under ten times. Its antigen is still unknown. TCRdb recomputed calls from the 5' RACE reads with MiXCR, one row per CDR3 protein. The sample has 200,000 to 300,000 distinct CDR3 sequences, approximately 8% seen once; the top ten hold roughly 5%. This CDR3 spans 15 amino acids. The ends were cut back, 8 bases at V and 0 bases at J, with 16 bases in the middle. Germline V lookup: CDR1 SEHNR, CDR2 FQNEAQ (reference sequence). Overall study findings and caveats: Surplus twin overlap in beta out-of-frame sequences was less pronounced.

Separately, the same data were catalogued under a study of yellow fever vaccine responses in identical twins. That paper notes: Reports say the vaccine T cell response in twins looked partly convergent and partly personalized.

The V gene is TRBV7-9, the J gene TRBJ1-1; D not certain. The sequence was obtained from a woman aged 18-29 years in good health. Specimen: CD8+ T cells sorted from blood. The DNA for the CDR3 is TGTGCCAGCGACGGGCGGGCCCGTTTGAACACTGAAGCTTTCTTT. Encoded protein: CASDGRARLNTEAFF.